This is a list of T cell receptor beta chains from one sample in a study of cytomegalovirus exposure and HLA in healthy donors. TCRdb's copy holds only in-frame clones and misses some; the assay was immunoSEQ multiplex PCR. The sample lists roughly 230,000 clones; around 84% were seen once. The sequenced sample was PBMCs. The receptors stem from a girl aged 2 to 9 in good health and CMV-seronegative. The CDR3 runs from the conserved cysteine through the conserved F or W. The D gene is left open where the match is weak. Clone size appears in some rows only: once, few, many, or a class for an expanded clone.

clone size	CDR3 length	V gene	D gene	J gene	CDR3 DNA	CDR3 protein
.	14	TRBV4-2	.	TRBJ2-5	TGTGCCAGCAGCCAGGAGGTGGCCAGAGAGACCCAGTACTTC	CASSQEVARETQYF
.	14	TRBV6-5	TRBD2	TRBJ2-3	TGTGCCAGCAGTCCACGGGACTACACAGATACGCAGTATTTT	CASSPRDYTDTQYF
once	17	TRBV6-1	TRBD2	TRBJ2-1	TGTGCCAGCAGTGTTCGTCTAGGGACTAGCGGGAGTGATGAGCAGTTCTTC	CASSVRLGTSGSDEQFF
.	12	TRBV9	.	TRBJ2-2	TGTGCCAGCAGCGCCGACTTAAGGGAGCTGTTTTTT	CASSADLRELFF
few	9	TRBV9	.	TRBJ1-2	TGTGCCAGCAGCCCCCGGACAATCTTC	CASSPRTIF
.	13	TRBV19	.	TRBJ1-2	TGTGCCAGTAGGCCACAGATCTACTATGGCTACACCTTC	CASRPQIYYGYTF
.	16	TRBV6-1	.	TRBJ1-1	TGTGCCAGCAGTGAGCCCAATAGACAGGCGAACACTGAAGCTTTCTTT	CASSEPNRQANTEAFF
.	13	TRBV5-1	.	TRBJ1-5	TGCGCCAGCAGCTTGGCACAGGGTCAGCCCCAGCATTTT	CASSLAQGQPQHF
.	13	TRBV5-1	TRBD1	TRBJ2-7	TGCGCCAGCAGCTTCAGGGGGCCCCACGAGCAGTACTTC	CASSFRGPHEQYF
.	15	TRBV7-9	.	TRBJ2-2	TGTGCCAGCAGCTTAACAGCTCCCGGGAAGGGGGAGCTGTTTTTT	CASSLTAPGKGELFF
few	13	TRBV27	TRBD1	TRBJ1-5	TGTGCCTCTCGACAGGGGGACCGTCAGCCCCAGCATTTT	CASRQGDRQPQHF
.	13	TRBV10-3	.	TRBJ1-2	TGTGCCATCAGTGCGAGTTTAGAGGATGGCTACACCTTC	CAISASLEDGYTF
.	15	TRBV6-5	TRBD1	TRBJ2-1	TGTGCCAGCAGGCAACGACAGGGTCGGATAAATGAGCAGTTCTTC	CASRQRQGRINEQFF
.	15	TRBV10-1	.	TRBJ1-3	TGCGCCAGCAGTGAGTCGACAGGCTCTGGAAACACCATATATTTT	CASSESTGSGNTIYF
.	16	TRBV6-1	TRBD2	TRBJ2-2	TGTGCCAGCAGTGGGGGACTAGCGGATAACACCGGGGAGCTGTTTTTT	CASSGGLADNTGELFF
.	14	TRBV6-5	TRBD1	TRBJ2-7	TGTGCCAGCAGCCGGGGACAGGGGGCTTCCGAGCAGTACTTC	CASSRGQGASEQYF
.	15	TRBV4-1	.	TRBJ1-4	TGCGCCAGCAGCCAAGAAGGCAGGGGTGGGGAAAAACTGTTTTTT	CASSQEGRGGEKLFF
few	16	TRBV25-1	TRBD1	TRBJ1-1	TGTGCCAGCCGGGACAGGGACGGCAAGACGAACACTGAAGCTTTCTTT	CASRDRDGKTNTEAFF
.	14	TRBV5-6	.	TRBJ2-1	TGTGCCAGCAGCCGGGGTGGGTACTACAATGAGCAGTTCTTC	CASSRGGYYNEQFF
.	15	TRBV9	.	TRBJ2-3	TGTGCCAGCAGCGTAGACAAGACTCACAGCGGTACGCAGTATTTT	CASSVDKTHSGTQYF
.	13	TRBV10-1	.	TRBJ2-5	TGCGCCAGCAGTGAGGGTTCGGGGGAGACCCAGTACTTC	CASSEGSGETQYF
.	16	TRBV6-5	TRBD2	TRBJ2-5	TGTGCCAGCATTTACGGGAGGTCCCAAGGAGGGGAGACCCAGTACTTC	CASIYGRSQGGETQYF
.	15	TRBV7-9	.	TRBJ1-1	TGTGCCAGCAGACTAGAAGGGGGGGGAAGGACTGAAGCTTTCTTT	CASRLEGGGRTEAFF
.	14	TRBV2	TRBD1	TRBJ2-7	TGTGCCAGCAGGACCGGGACAGGGGGCTACGAGCAGTACTTC	CASRTGTGGYEQYF
.	14	TRBV5-4	TRBD1	TRBJ2-7	TGTGCCAGCAGCTTGGGACAGGGGGTCTACGAGCAGTACTTC	CASSLGQGVYEQYF
.	13	TRBV5-1	.	TRBJ2-1	TGCGCCAGCAGCTTGGGTCTATACAATGAGCAGTTCTTC	CASSLGLYNEQFF
.	15	TRBV2	TRBD2	TRBJ2-3	TGTGCCAGCAGTGAATGGGGACTAGCGACAGATACGCAGTATTTT	CASSEWGLATDTQYF
.	12	TRBV7-2	.	TRBJ2-3	TGTGCCAGCACCCCCCGTACAGATACGCAGTATTTT	CASTPRTDTQYF
.	15	TRBV28	TRBD2	TRBJ2-5	TGTGCCAGCAGCGAACCTACTAGCGGGGGGGAGACCCAGTACTTC	CASSEPTSGGETQYF
.	16	TRBV10-2	TRBD2	TRBJ2-2	TGCGCCAGCACCTCCCCCGGGACTAGTTATAACGGGGAGCTGTTTTTT	CASTSPGTSYNGELFF
.	13	TRBV5-1	TRBD1	TRBJ1-1	TGCGCCAGCAGCTTCCCCGGACAGGACGAAGCTTTCTTT	CASSFPGQDEAFF
.	15	TRBV9	TRBD1	TRBJ1-3	TGTGCCAGCAGCGCTAGACAGGGGAACGGAAACACCATATATTTT	CASSARQGNGNTIYF
.	15	TRBV11-2	.	TRBJ1-3	TGTGCCAGCAGCTTGCAGGGGCTCACTGGAAACACCATATATTTT	CASSLQGLTGNTIYF
.	16	TRBV19	TRBD1	TRBJ2-1	TGTGCCAGTAGTCCCATGACAGGGGCCATCTACAATGAGCAGTTCTTC	CASSPMTGAIYNEQFF
.	16	TRBV9	TRBD2	TRBJ2-5	TGTGCCAGCAGCGTAGGCCAGGGACTAGCGAAGGGAACCCAGTACTTC	CASSVGQGLAKGTQYF
.	15	TRBV2	.	TRBJ2-7	TGTGCCAGCAGTGAAGAGGCAGGCCCCACCTACGAGCAGTACTTC	CASSEEAGPTYEQYF
.	14	TRBV5-6	TRBD1	TRBJ2-7	TGTGCCAGCAGCTCTACAGGGGGAAGGAACGAGCAGTACTTC	CASSSTGGRNEQYF
.	14	TRBV11-1	.	TRBJ1-4	TGTGCCAGCAGCCCTTGGGGAGGAAGTGAAAAACTGTCTTTT	CASSPWGGSEKLSF
few	14	TRBV6-1	TRBD2	TRBJ2-1	TGTGCCAGCAGGTTAGCGGGAGGCTACAATGAGCAGTTCTTC	CASRLAGGYNEQFF
.	15	TRBV5-4	TRBD1	TRBJ2-1	TGTGCCAGCAGCATGGACAGGGAGACCTACAATGAGCAGTTCTTC	CASSMDRETYNEQFF
.	15	TRBV9	.	TRBJ1-2	TGTGCCAGCAGCCCCTACAGGGTGACAGTGGATGGCTACACCTTC	CASSPYRVTVDGYTF
.	16	TRBV6-1	TRBD2	TRBJ2-3	TGTGCCAGCAGTGAAGCGCCGACTAGCGGCACAGATACGCAGTATTTT	CASSEAPTSGTDTQYF
.	14	TRBV12-5	TRBD1	TRBJ2-5	TGTGCTAGTGGTCAACAGGGGGCGGAAGAGACCCAGTACTTC	CASGQQGAEETQYF
.	15	TRBV7-9	.	TRBJ2-1	TGTGCCAGCAGCTTAGCGCCGGGAACTAACAATGAGCAGTTCTTC	CASSLAPGTNNEQFF
few	16	TRBV5-6	.	TRBJ1-5	TGTGCCAGCAGCTTGGGGTCGGGGAATAGCAATCAGCCCCAGCATTTT	CASSLGSGNSNQPQHF
.	13	TRBV11-2	TRBD1	TRBJ1-6	TGTGCCAGCAGCTCGGACAGGGAAAGACCCCTCCACTTT	CASSSDRERPLHF
.	10	TRBV20-1	.	TRBJ2-1	TGCAGTGCTCCCCGGGATGAGCAGTTCTTC	CSAPRDEQFF
.	16	TRBV5-1	.	TRBJ2-3	TGCGCCAGCAGCTGGGGACAATCGGGTAGCTCAGATACGCAGTATTTT	CASSWGQSGSSDTQYF
.	14	TRBV27	TRBD1	TRBJ2-5	TGTGCCAGCAGTCTAGGGACAGGGAGGGAGACCCAGTACTTC	CASSLGTGRETQYF
.	14	TRBV6-5	.	TRBJ2-3	TGTGCCAGCAGTTTCCGGACAGACACAGATACGCAGTATTTT	CASSFRTDTDTQYF
.	14	TRBV2	.	TRBJ2-7	TGTGCCAGCAGTGAAGGCCCAGGTCCCTACGAGCAGTACTTC	CASSEGPGPYEQYF
once	18	TRBV6-1	TRBD2	TRBJ2-4	TGTGCCAGCAGTGAAGCCCCACTAGCGGCAGTAGCCAAAAACATTCAGTACTTC	CASSEAPLAAVAKNIQYF
.	14	TRBV18	TRBD1	TRBJ1-1	TGTGCCAGCTCGCCCCAGGGGGATTGGACTGAAGCTTTCTTT	CASSPQGDWTEAFF
.	15	TRBV5-5	.	TRBJ2-1	TGTGCCAGCAGCTTTGGGGCAGGAGGGAACAATGAGCAGTTCTTC	CASSFGAGGNNEQFF
.	18	TRBV19	TRBD2	TRBJ2-4	TGTGCCAGTAGCGGACTAGCGGGAGCCCCCTGGGTCAAAAACATTCAGTACTTC	CASSGLAGAPWVKNIQYF